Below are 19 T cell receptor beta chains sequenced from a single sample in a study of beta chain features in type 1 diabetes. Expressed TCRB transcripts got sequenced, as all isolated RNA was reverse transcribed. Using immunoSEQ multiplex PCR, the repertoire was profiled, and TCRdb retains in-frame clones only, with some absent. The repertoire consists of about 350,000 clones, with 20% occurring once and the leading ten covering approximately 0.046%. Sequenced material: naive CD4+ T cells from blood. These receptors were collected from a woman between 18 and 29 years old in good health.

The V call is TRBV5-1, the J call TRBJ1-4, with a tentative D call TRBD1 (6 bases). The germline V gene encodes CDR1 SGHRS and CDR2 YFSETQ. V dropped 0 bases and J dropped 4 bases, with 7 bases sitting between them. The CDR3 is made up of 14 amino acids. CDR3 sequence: CASSLAQGNEKLFF. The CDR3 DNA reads TGCGCCAGCAGCTTGGCACAGGGTAATGAAAAACTGTTTTTT.

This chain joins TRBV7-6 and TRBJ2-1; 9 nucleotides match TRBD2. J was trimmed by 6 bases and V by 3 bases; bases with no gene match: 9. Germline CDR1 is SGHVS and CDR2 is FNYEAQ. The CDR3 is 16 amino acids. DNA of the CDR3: TGTGCCAGCAGCTTGTCCCCCCCTAGCGGGATCAATGAGCAGTTCTTC. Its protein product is CASSLSPPSGINEQFF.

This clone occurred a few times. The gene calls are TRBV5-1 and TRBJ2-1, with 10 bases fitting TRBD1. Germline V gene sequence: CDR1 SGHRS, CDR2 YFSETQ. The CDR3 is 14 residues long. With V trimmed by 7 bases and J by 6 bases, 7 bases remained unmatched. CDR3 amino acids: CASFRDRGINEQFF. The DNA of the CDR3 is TGCGCCAGCTTTCGGGACAGGGGAATCAATGAGCAGTTCTTC.

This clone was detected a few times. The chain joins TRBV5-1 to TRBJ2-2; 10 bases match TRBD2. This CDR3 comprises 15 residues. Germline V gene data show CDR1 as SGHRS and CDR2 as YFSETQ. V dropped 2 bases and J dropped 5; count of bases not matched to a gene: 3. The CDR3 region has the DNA TGCGCCAGCAGCTTACTAGCGGGGATGACCGGGGAGCTGTTTTTT. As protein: CASSLLAGMTGELFF.

The CDR3 reads CASGFGTGRETQYF. The DNA for the CDR3 is TGTGCTAGTGGTTTCGGGACAGGGAGGGAGACCCAGTACTTC. J is TRBJ2-5 and V is TRBV12-5, with 9 bases that match TRBD1. V dropped 3 bases and J dropped 5; count of bases not matched to a gene: 4. Looked up from germline, CDR1 is LGHNT and CDR2 is FRNRAP. The CDR3 loop spans 14 amino acids.

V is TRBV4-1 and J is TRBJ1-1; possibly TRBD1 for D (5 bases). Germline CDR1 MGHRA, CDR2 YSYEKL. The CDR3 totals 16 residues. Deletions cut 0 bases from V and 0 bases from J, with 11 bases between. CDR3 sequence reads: CASSQDKGRMNTEAFF. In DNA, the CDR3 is TGCGCCAGCAGCCAAGATAAGGGGAGGATGAACACTGAAGCTTTCTTT.

The CDR3 reads CASSVGRGLGAEAFF. The CDR3 nucleotides are TGTGCCAGCAGTGTGGGTAGGGGGCTCGGTGCTGAAGCTTTCTTT. The chain joins TRBV2 to TRBJ1-1; TRBD1 agrees at 7 bases. Germline-derived CDR1 and CDR2 are SNHLY and FYNNEI. This CDR3 spans 15 amino acids. Trimming cost V 4 bases and J 6 bases; bases outside gene matches: 11.

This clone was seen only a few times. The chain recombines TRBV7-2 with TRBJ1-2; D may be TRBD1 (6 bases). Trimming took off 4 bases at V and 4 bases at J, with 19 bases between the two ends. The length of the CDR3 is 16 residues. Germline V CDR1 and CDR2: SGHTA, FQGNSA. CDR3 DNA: TGTGCCAGCAGCTCCGGACAGACAAGAATTTTCTATGGCTACACCTTC. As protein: CASSSGQTRIFYGYTF.

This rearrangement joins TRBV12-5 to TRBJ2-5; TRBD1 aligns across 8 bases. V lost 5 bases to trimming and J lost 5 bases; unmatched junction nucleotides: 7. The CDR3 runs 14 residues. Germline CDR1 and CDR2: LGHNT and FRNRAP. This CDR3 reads CASGVDRVRETQYF. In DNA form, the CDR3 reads TGTGCTAGTGGTGTGGACAGGGTCCGGGAGACCCAGTACTTC.

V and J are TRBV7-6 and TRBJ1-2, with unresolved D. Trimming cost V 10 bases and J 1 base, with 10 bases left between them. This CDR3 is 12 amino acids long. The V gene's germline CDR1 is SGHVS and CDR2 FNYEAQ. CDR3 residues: CATAQVNYGYTF. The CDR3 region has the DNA TGTGCCACGGCCCAGGTTAACTATGGCTACACCTTC. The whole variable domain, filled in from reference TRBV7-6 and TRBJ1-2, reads GAGVSQSPRYKVTKRGQDVALRCDPISGHVSLYWYRQALGQGPEFLTYFNYEAQQDKSGLPNDRFSAERPEGSISTLTIQRTEQRDSAMYRCATAQVNYGYTFGSGTRLTVV.

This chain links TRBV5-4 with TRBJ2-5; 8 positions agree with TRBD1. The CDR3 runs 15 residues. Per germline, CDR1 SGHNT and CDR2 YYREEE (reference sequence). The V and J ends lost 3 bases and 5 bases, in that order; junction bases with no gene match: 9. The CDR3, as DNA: TGTGCCAGCAGCTCCAAGCAGGGGGCGGGGGAGACCCAGTACTTC. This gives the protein CASSSKQGAGETQYF. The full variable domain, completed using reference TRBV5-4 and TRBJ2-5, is ETGVTQSPTHLIKTRGQQVTLRCSSQSGHNTVSWYQQALGQGPQFIFQYYREEENGRGNFPPRFSGLQFPNYSSELNVNALELDDSALYLCASSSKQGAGETQYFGPGTRLLVL.

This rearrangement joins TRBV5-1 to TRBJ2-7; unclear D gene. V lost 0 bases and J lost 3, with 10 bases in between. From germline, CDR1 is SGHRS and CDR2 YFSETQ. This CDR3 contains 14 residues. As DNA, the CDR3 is TGCGCCAGCAGCTTGGCGGGTCTTGGCTACGAGCAGTACTTC. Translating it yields CASSLAGLGYEQYF.

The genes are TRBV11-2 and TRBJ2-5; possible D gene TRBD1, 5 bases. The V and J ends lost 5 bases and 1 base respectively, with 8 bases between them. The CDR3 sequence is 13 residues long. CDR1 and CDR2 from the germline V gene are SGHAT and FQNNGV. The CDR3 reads CASSPDIQETQYF. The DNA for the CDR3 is TGTGCCAGCAGCCCGGACATCCAAGAGACCCAGTACTTC.

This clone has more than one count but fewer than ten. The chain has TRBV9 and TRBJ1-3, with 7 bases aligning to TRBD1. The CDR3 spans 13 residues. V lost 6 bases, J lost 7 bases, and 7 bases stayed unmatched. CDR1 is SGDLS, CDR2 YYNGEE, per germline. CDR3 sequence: CASTSGGRNTIYF. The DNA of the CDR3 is TGTGCCAGCACCTCAGGGGGACGGAACACCATATATTTT.

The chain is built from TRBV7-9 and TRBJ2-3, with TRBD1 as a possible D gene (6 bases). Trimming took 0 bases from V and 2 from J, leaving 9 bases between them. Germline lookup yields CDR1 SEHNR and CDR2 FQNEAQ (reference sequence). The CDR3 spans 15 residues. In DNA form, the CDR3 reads TGTGCCAGCAGCTTAGCCCGGGACAACACAGATACGCAGTATTTT. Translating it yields CASSLARDNTDTQYF.

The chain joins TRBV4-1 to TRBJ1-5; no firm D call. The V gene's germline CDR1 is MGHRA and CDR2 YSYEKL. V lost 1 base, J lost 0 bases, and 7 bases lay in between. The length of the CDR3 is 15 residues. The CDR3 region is CASSQGTYSNQPQHF. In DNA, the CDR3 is TGCGCCAGCAGCCAAGGGACTTATAGCAATCAGCCCCAGCATTTT.

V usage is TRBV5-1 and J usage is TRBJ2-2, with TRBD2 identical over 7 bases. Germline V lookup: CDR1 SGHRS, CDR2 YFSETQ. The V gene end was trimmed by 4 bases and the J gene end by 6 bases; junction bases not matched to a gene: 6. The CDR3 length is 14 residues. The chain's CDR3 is CASSQTSPAGELFF. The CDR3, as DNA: TGCGCCAGCAGCCAGACTAGCCCAGCCGGGGAGCTGTTTTTT.

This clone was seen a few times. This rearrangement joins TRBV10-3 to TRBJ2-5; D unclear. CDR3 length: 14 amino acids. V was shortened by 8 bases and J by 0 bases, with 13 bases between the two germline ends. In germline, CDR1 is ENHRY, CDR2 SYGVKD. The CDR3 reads CAIAEIANQETQYF. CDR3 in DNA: TGTGCCATCGCGGAAATAGCAAACCAAGAGACCCAGTACTTC.

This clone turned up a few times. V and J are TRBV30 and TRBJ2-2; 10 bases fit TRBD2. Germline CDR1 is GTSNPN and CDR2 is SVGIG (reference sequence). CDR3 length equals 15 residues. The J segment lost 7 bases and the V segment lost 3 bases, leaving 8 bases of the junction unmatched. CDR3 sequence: CAWSSLAGDVGELFF. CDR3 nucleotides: TGTGCCTGGAGCTCTCTAGCGGGAGATGTCGGGGAGCTGTTTTTT.